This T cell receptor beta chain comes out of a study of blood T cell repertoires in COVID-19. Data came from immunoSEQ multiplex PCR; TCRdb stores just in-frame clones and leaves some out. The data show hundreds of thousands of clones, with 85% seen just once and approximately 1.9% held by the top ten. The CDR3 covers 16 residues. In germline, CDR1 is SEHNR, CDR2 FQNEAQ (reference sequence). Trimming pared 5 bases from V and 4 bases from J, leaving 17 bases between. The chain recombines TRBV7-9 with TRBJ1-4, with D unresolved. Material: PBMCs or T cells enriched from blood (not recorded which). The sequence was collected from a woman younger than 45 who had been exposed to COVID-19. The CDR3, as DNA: TGTGCCAGCAGCCCCGAGGAGGGAGGACTTAATGAAAAACTGTTTTTT. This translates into CASSPEEGGLNEKLFF.